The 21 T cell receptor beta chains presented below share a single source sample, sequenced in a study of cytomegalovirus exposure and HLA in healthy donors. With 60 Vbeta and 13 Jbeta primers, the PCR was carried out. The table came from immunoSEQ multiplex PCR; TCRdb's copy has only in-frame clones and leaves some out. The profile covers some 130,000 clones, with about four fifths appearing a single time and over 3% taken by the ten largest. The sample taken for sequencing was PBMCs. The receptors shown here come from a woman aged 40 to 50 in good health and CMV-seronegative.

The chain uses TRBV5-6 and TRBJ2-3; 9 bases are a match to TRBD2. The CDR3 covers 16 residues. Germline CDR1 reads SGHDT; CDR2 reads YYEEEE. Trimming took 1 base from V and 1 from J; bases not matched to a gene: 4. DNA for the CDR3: TGTGCCAGCAGCTTGAGGCGGGGGGGTCGCACAGATACGCAGTATTTT. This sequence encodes CASSLRRGGRTDTQYF.

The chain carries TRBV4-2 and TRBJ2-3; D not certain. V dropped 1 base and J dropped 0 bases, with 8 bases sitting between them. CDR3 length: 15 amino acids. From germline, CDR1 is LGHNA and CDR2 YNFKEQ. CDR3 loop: CASSQGVLSTDTQYF. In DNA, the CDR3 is TGTGCCAGCAGCCAAGGCGTCTTGAGCACAGATACGCAGTATTTT.

The CDR3 region is CASRGDISSYEQYF. CDR3 bases: TGTGCCAGCAGAGGGGACATCAGCTCCTACGAGCAGTACTTC. The rearrangement uses TRBV6-1 and TRBJ2-7; the D gene is possibly TRBD1 (6 bases). V was pared by 6 bases and J by 0 bases, with 12 bases between. The CDR3 loop spans 14 amino acids. Germline V gene data show CDR1 as MNHNS and CDR2 as SASEGT.

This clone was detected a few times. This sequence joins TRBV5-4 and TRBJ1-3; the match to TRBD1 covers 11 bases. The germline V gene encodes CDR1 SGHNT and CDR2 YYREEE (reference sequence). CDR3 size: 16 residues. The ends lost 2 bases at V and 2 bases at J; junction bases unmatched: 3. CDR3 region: CASSLGTGGAGNTIYF. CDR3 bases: TGTGCCAGCAGCTTAGGGACAGGGGGAGCTGGAAACACCATATATTTT.

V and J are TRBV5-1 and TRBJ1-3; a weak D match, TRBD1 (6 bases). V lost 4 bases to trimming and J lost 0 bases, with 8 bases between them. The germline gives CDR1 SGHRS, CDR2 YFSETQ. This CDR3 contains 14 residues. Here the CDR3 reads CASSPGHSGNTIYF. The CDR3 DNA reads TGCGCCAGCAGCCCGGGACACTCTGGAAACACCATATATTTT.

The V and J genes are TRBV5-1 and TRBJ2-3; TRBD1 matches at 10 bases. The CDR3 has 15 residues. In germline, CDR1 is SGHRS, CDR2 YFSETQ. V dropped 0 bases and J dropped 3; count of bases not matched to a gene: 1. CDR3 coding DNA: TGCGCCAGCAGCTTGGAGGACAGGGGGACAGATACGCAGTATTTT. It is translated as CASSLEDRGTDTQYF.

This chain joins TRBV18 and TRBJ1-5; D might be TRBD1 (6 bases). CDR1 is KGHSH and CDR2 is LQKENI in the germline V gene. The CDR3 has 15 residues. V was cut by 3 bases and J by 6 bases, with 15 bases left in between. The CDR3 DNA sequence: TGTGCCAGCTCACCGGAGAAGGGCAGGGGTCAGCCCCAGCATTTT. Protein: CASSPEKGRGQPQHF. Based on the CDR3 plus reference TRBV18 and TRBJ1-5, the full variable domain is NAGVMQNPRHLVRRRGQEARLRCSPMKGHSHVYWYRQLPEEGLKFMVYLQKENIIDESGMPKERFSAEFPKEGPSILRIQQVVRGDSAAYFCASSPEKGRGQPQHFGDGTRLSIL.

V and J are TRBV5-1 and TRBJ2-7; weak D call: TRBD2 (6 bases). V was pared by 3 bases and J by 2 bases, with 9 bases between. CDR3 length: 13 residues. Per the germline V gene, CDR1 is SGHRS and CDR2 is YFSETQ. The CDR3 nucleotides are TGCGCCAGCAGCTGGGAGCGGGCCTACGAGCAGTACTTC. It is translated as CASSWERAYEQYF. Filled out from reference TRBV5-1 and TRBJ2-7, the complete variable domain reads KAGVTQTPRYLIKTRGQQVTLSCSPISGHRSVSWYQQTPGQGLQFLFEYFSETQRNKGNFPGRFSGRQFSNSRSEMNVSTLELGDSALYLCASSWERAYEQYFGPGTRLTVT.

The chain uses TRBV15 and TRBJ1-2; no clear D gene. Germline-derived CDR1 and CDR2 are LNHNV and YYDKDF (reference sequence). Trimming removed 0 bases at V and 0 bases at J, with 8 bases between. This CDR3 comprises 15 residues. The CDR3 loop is CATSRDIAANYGYTF. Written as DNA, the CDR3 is TGTGCCACCAGCAGAGATATCGCAGCTAACTATGGCTACACCTTC.

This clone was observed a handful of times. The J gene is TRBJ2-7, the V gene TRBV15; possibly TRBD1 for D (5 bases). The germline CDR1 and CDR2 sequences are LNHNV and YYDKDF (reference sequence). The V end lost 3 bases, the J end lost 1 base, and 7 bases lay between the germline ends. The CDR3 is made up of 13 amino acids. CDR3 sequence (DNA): TGTGCCACCAGCAGGGACACTTCCTACGAGCAGTACTTC. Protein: CATSRDTSYEQYF.

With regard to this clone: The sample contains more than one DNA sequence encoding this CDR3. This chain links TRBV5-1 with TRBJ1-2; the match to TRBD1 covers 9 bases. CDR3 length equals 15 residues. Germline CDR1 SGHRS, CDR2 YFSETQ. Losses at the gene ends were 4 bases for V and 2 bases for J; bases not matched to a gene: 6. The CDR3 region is CASSPRTGANYGYTF. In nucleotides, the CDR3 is TGCGCCAGCAGCCCGAGGACAGGGGCGAACTATGGCTACACCTTC.

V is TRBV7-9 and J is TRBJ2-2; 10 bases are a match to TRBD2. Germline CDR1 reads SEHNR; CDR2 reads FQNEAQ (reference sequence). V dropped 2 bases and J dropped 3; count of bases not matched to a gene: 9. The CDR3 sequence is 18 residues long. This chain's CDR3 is CASSLRGSGRLDTGELFF. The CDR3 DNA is TGTGCCAGCAGCTTAAGGGGTAGCGGGAGGCTGGACACCGGGGAGCTGTTTTTT.

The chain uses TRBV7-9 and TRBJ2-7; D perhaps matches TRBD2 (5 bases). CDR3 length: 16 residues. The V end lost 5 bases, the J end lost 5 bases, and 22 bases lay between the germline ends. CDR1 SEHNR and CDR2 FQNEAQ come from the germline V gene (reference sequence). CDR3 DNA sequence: TGTGCCAGCAGCCCGGGGTATTTAGAGGCTGATGACGAGCAGTACTTC. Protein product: CASSPGYLEADDEQYF.

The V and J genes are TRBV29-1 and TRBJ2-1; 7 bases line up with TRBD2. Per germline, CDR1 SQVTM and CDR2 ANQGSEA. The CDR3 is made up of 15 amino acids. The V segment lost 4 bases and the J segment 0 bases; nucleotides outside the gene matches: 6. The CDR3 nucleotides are TGCAGCGTTGTTCGGAGCGGGGTCTCCTACAATGAGCAGTTCTTC. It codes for CSVVRSGVSYNEQFF.

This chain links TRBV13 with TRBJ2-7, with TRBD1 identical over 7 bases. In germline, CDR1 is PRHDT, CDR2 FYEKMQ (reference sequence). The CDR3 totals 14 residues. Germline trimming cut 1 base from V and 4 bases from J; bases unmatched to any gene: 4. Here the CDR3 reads CASSLERGHYEQYF. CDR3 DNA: TGTGCCAGCAGCTTAGAGAGGGGGCATTACGAGCAGTACTTC. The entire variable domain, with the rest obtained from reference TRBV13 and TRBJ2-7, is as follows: AAGVIQSPRHLIKEKRETATLKCYPIPRHDTVYWYQQGPGQDPQFLISFYEKMQSDKGSIPDRFSAQQFSDYHSELNMSSLELGDSALYFCASSLERGHYEQYFGPGTRLTVT.

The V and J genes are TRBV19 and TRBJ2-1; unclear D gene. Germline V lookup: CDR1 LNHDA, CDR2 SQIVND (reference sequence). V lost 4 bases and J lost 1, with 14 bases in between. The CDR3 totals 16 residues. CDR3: CASSTRLLGSYNEQFF. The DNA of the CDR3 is TGTGCCAGTAGTACCCGACTCCTTGGGTCCTACAATGAGCAGTTCTTC.

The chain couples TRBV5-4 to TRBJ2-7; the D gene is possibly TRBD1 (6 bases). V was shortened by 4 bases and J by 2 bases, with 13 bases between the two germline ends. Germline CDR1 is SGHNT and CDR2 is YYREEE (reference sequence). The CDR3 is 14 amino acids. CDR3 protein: CASSPGTLPYEQYF. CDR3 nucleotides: TGTGCCAGCAGCCCCGGGACACTCCCCTACGAGCAGTACTTC.

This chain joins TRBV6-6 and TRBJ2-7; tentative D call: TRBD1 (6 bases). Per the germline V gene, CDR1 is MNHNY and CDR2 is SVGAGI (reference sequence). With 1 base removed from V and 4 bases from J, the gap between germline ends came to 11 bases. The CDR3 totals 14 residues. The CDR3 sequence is CASSYLGTQYEQYF. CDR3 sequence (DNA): TGTGCCAGCAGTTACTTGGGGACACAATACGAGCAGTACTTC.

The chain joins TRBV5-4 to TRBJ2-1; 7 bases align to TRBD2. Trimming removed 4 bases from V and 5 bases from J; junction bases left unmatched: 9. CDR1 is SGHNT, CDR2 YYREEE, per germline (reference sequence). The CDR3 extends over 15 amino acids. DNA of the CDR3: TGTGCCAGCAGCCCCCCTCCGGGGGGAAACAATGAGCAGTTCTTC. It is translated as CASSPPPGGNNEQFF.

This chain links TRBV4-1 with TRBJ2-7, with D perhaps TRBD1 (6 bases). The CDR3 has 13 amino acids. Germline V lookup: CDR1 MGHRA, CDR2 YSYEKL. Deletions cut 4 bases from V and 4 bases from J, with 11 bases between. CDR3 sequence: CASSLDSNYEQYF. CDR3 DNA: TGCGCCAGCAGCCTGGACAGTAATTACGAGCAGTACTTC.

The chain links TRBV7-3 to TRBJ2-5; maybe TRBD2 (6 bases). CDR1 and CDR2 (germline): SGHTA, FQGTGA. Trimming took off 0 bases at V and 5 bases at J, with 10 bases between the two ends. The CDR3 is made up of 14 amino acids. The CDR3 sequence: CASSLTGGRETQYF. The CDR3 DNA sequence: TGTGCCAGCAGCTTAACGGGGGGACGGGAGACCCAGTACTTC.